This T cell receptor beta chain is drawn from a study of blood T cell repertoires in COVID-19. Study-level background: From the United States, Italy and Spain came samples of acute and convalescent COVID-19.

Germline lookup yields CDR1 SGHTA and CDR2 FQGTGA. The ends were cut back, 2 bases at V and 6 bases at J, with 8 bases in the middle. The CDR3 has 12 residues. In the original analysis: Scientists estimated how many nucleated cells there were by amplifying reference gene primers. Profiling relied on immunoSEQ multiplex PCR, and the TCRdb table lists in-frame clones only, not all of them. V, J and clone size were drawn from that table, and D and trimming were deduced from the DNA. Found here are around 150,000 clones, more than 80% of them singletons; the top ten hold around 2.1%. This clonotype was obtained from a man aged 70-80 years with acute or convalescent COVID-19. The J gene is TRBJ2-7, the V gene TRBV7-3; the D gene is possibly TRBD2 (6 bases). Sequencing was performed on peripheral blood. CDR3 nucleotides: TGTGCCAGCAGCTTATCCGGGGGCGAGCAGTACTTC. This sequence encodes CASSLSGGEQYF. Combining the CDR3 with reference TRBV7-3 and TRBJ2-7 gives the whole variable domain GAGVSQTPSNKVTEKGKYVELRCDPISGHTALYWYRQSLGQGPEFLIYFQGTGAADDSGLPNDRFFAVRPEGSVSTLKIQRTERGDSAVYLCASSLSGGEQYFGPGTRLTVT.